This T cell receptor (beta chain) was observed in a study of T cell responses to AZD1222 COVID-19 vaccine. TCRdb's table, derived via immunoSEQ multiplex PCR, lists solely in-frame clones and lacks some. The data show about 88,000 clones, with approximately 90% seen just once and 5% to 6% held by the top ten. V dropped 1 base and J dropped 5 bases, with 8 bases sitting between them. The CDR3 is made up of 13 amino acids. CDR1 is SGHTA and CDR2 is FQGNSA in the germline V gene. This chain connects TRBV7-2 to TRBJ1-1; no firm D call. The sequence derives from an adult who received the AZD1222 COVID-19 vaccine. The input for sequencing was peripheral blood, taken 28 days after the second AZD1222 dose. The CDR3: CASSLDRVTEAFF. The DNA of the CDR3 is TGTGCCAGCAGCTTAGATAGAGTGACTGAAGCTTTCTTT. Together with reference TRBV7-2 and TRBJ1-1, the CDR3 gives the full variable domain: GAGVSQSPSNKVTEKGKDVELRCDPISGHTALYWYRQSLGQGLEFLIYFQGNSAPDKSGLPSDRFSAERTGGSVSTLTIQRTQQEDSAVYLCASSLDRVTEAFFGQGTRLTVV.